These T cell receptor beta chains were read from a single sample in a study of cytomegalovirus exposure and HLA in healthy donors. Repertoires were generated with immunoSEQ multiplex PCR, while TCRdb's copy carries only in-frame clones and drops some. The profile shows 150,000 to 200,000 clones, roughly 79% of them singletons. The sample taken for sequencing was PBMCs. The source of these receptors is a woman aged 40 to 50 in good health and CMV-seronegative. Both conserved end residues are part of each CDR3. Each record gives: clone size, CDR3 length, D gene, V gene, J gene, CDR3 protein, CDR3 DNA. A D gene is named only where the DNA matches it firmly. Size is omitted from some rows. Given values are once, few, many or a class for expanded clones.

>.|19|TRBD1|TRBV4-2|TRBJ1-2
CASSHHTGRGGAGNYGYTF
TGTGCCAGCAGCCATCACACGGGAAGAGGGGGCGCCGGGAACTATGGCTACACCTTC
>.|16|TRBD2|TRBV4-2|TRBJ2-1
CASSFSGMSSYNEQFF
TGTGCCAGCAGCTTTAGCGGGATGAGCTCCTACAATGAGCAGTTCTTC
>once|19|TRBD2|TRBV5-6|TRBJ2-1
CASSLEFAGLERVGNEQFF
TGTGCCAGCAGCTTGGAATTTGCGGGACTAGAAAGGGTCGGGAATGAGCAGTTCTTC
>.|13|.|TRBV6-5|TRBJ2-7
CASSYGRVNEQYF
TGTGCCAGCAGTTATGGCAGGGTAAACGAGCAGTACTTC
>once|13|.|TRBV11-3|TRBJ1-1
CASSLDRGTEAFF
TGTGCCAGCAGCTTAGATCGGGGAACTGAAGCTTTCTTT
>few|14|.|TRBV25-1|TRBJ1-6
CASSGTLYNSPLHF
TGTGCCAGCAGTGGGACACTTTATAATTCACCCCTCCACTTT
>.|15|.|TRBV15|TRBJ1-2
CATSRDQGADYGYTF
TGTGCCACCAGCAGAGATCAAGGGGCGGACTATGGCTACACCTTC
>few|13|TRBD2|TRBV30|TRBJ2-7
CAWRLAGVYEQYF
TGTGCCTGGAGACTAGCGGGGGTCTACGAGCAGTACTTC
>few|12|.|TRBV11-1|TRBJ2-7
CASSSSSYEQYF
TGTGCCAGCAGCTCTAGCTCCTACGAGCAGTACTTC
>.|12|.|TRBV29-1|TRBJ1-5
CSVGEGNQPQHF
TGCAGCGTTGGTGAGGGTAATCAGCCCCAGCATTTT
>.|15|.|TRBV13|TRBJ2-2
CASSSPSLNTGELFF
TGTGCCAGCAGCTCCCCTTCACTTAACACCGGGGAGCTGTTTTTT
>.|15|TRBD2|TRBV27|TRBJ2-3
CASSALAGVSDTQYF
TGTGCCAGCAGTGCTTTAGCGGGAGTCTCAGATACGCAGTATTTT
>.|15|.|TRBV7-9|TRBJ2-7
CASSPAAVISYEQYF
TGTGCCAGCAGCCCAGCGGCTGTGATCTCCTACGAGCAGTACTTC
>.|13|TRBD1|TRBV29-1|TRBJ1-2
CSVGDSGGYGYTF
TGCAGCGTTGGGGACAGCGGAGGATATGGCTACACCTTC
>.|13|TRBD1|TRBV5-4|TRBJ2-5
CASSQGQQETQYF
TGTGCCAGCAGCCAGGGACAGCAAGAGACCCAGTACTTC
>.|16|TRBD2|TRBV5-6|TRBJ2-3
CASSLLAGGLEDTQYF
TGTGCCAGCAGCTTGTTAGCGGGAGGGCTTGAAGATACGCAGTATTTT
>.|14|TRBD2|TRBV29-1|TRBJ2-7
CSVELAAAPNEQYF
TGCAGCGTGGAACTAGCGGCCGCTCCCAACGAGCAGTACTTC
>.|17|TRBD2|TRBV6-7|TRBJ2-1
CASSYSRPSGSENEQFF
TGTGCCAGCAGTTACTCACGCCCGAGCGGGAGTGAGAATGAGCAGTTCTTC
>.|15|TRBD2|TRBV6-5|TRBJ2-1
CASSPVGGIYNEQFF
TGTGCCAGCAGCCCTGTGGGGGGGATTTACAATGAGCAGTTCTTC
>.|13|TRBD1|TRBV5-1|TRBJ2-4
CASSSGQGNIQYF
TGCGCCAGCAGCTCAGGACAGGGGAACATTCAGTACTTC
>.|15|.|TRBV27|TRBJ2-3
CASSLQGRRTDTQYF
TGTGCCAGCAGTCTACAGGGAAGGAGGACAGATACGCAGTATTTT
>.|12|.|TRBV2|TRBJ2-3
CASRKESNTQYF
TGTGCCAGCAGGAAGGAGAGCAATACGCAGTATTTT
>.|13|.|TRBV7-9|TRBJ1-5
CASSPSVEQPQHF
TGTGCCAGCAGCCCAAGTGTAGAACAGCCCCAGCATTTT
>.|14|.|TRBV9|TRBJ2-5
CASSAGTLQETQYF
TGTGCCAGCAGCGCGGGGACTTTACAAGAGACCCAGTACTTC
>.|16|TRBD2|TRBV7-9|TRBJ2-7
CASSLGALADSYEQYF
TGTGCCAGCAGCTTAGGAGCGCTAGCGGATTCCTACGAGCAGTACTTC
>.|15|TRBD2|TRBV6-6|TRBJ2-5
CASSSWTSGRETQYF
TGTGCCAGCAGTTCCTGGACTAGCGGGAGAGAGACCCAGTACTTC
>.|12|.|TRBV7-6|TRBJ2-3
CASSLAQDTQYF
TGTGCCAGCAGCTTAGCTCAGGATACGCAGTATTTT
>.|13|.|TRBV28|TRBJ1-2
CASRPGGPYGYTF
TGTGCCAGCAGGCCCGGAGGGCCTTATGGCTACACCTTC
>.|13|TRBD2|TRBV19|TRBJ2-7
CATHRAGADEQYF
TGTGCCACCCACAGAGCGGGAGCCGACGAGCAGTACTTC
>.|16|.|TRBV7-2|TRBJ1-3
CASSLPSPGSGNTIYF
TGTGCCAGCAGCTTACCGTCACCGGGCTCTGGAAACACCATATATTTT
>.|14|.|TRBV11-2|TRBJ1-2
CASRYLGRNYGYTF
TGTGCCAGCAGGTACCTAGGGAGGAACTATGGCTACACCTTC
>.|15|TRBD2|TRBV6-5|TRBJ2-7
CASSYSSSGGYEQYF
TGTGCCAGCAGTTACTCGTCTAGCGGGGGCTACGAGCAGTACTTC
>.|16|TRBD2|TRBV5-4|TRBJ2-1
CASSRGPSSGDNEQFF
TGTGCCAGCAGTCGCGGACCCTCGAGCGGGGACAATGAGCAGTTCTTC
>.|14|TRBD2|TRBV5-4|TRBJ2-3
CASSLGGSGNTQYF
TGTGCCAGCAGCTTGGGGGGTAGCGGGAACACGCAGTATTTT
>once|15|TRBD2|TRBV6-4|TRBJ2-2
CASSLASGNTGELFF
TGTGCCAGCAGTTTGGCTAGCGGGAACACCGGGGAGCTGTTTTTT
>.|15|TRBD1|TRBV5-1|TRBJ2-5
CASSPEPGQQETQYF
TGCGCCAGCAGCCCAGAACCGGGACAGCAAGAGACCCAGTACTTC
>few|14|.|TRBV5-1|TRBJ2-7
CASSFEVPSYEQYF
TGCGCCAGCAGCTTTGAGGTCCCCTCCTACGAGCAGTACTTC
>.|14|.|TRBV30|TRBJ1-1
CAWSVDLNRPEAFF
TGTGCCTGGAGTGTAGACCTCAACAGACCTGAAGCTTTCTTT
>.|15|.|TRBV27|TRBJ1-2
CASSLVAGPNYGYTF
TGTGCCAGCAGTTTAGTCGCAGGGCCTAACTATGGCTACACCTTC
>.|15|TRBD2|TRBV5-1|TRBJ2-3
CASSTLAGSTDTQYF
TGCGCCAGCAGCACACTAGCGGGAAGTACAGATACGCAGTATTTT
>.|14|.|TRBV5-1|TRBJ1-4
CASSFQGRGEKLFF
TGCGCCAGCAGCTTCCAAGGCAGGGGTGAAAAACTGTTTTTT
>.|14|TRBD1|TRBV27|TRBJ2-1
CASSLGQDYNEQFF
TGTGCCAGCAGTTTAGGACAGGACTACAATGAGCAGTTCTTC
>.|16|.|TRBV11-3|TRBJ1-1
CASSLGYQGGATEAFF
TGTGCCAGCAGCTTAGGTTATCAAGGGGGGGCCACTGAAGCTTTCTTT
>.|19|.|TRBV5-1|TRBJ1-5
CASSLAPQGDSYSNQPQHF
TGCGCCAGCAGCTTGGCCCCGCAAGGGGACTCTTATAGCAATCAGCCCCAGCATTTT
>.|16|TRBD1|TRBV6-6|TRBJ2-7
CASSYSSGTVGYEQYF
TGTGCCAGCAGTTACTCGTCTGGGACAGTGGGGTACGAGCAGTACTTC
>.|17|TRBD2|TRBV15|TRBJ2-4
CATSRDLAGGPEGIQYF
TGTGCCACCAGCAGAGATCTAGCGGGAGGGCCTGAGGGCATTCAGTACTTC
>.|16|TRBD1|TRBV6-1|TRBJ1-2
CASSEALRDRKYGYTF
TGTGCCAGCAGTGAAGCGCTACGGGACAGAAAATATGGCTACACCTTC
>.|16|TRBD1|TRBV5-1|TRBJ2-5
CASSTTGTGGWETQYF
TGCGCCAGCTCTACGACCGGGACAGGGGGCTGGGAGACCCAGTACTTC
>.|13|.|TRBV12-5|TRBJ1-5
CASGLGAGQPQHF
TGTGCTAGTGGTTTAGGCGCCGGGCAGCCCCAGCATTTT
>.|15|.|TRBV5-1|TRBJ1-4
CASSGEGRLTEKLFF
TGCGCCAGCAGCGGGGAGGGGCGCTTAACGGAAAAACTGTTTTTT
>.|18|.|TRBV4-1|TRBJ2-5
CASSQDSLDSLYQETQYF
TGCGCCAGCAGCCAAGATTCGTTGGACAGTCTGTACCAAGAGACCCAGTACTTC
>.|15|TRBD2|TRBV7-3|TRBJ2-1
CASSLSTSGNNEQFF
TGTGCCAGCAGCTTGTCAACTAGCGGAAACAATGAGCAGTTCTTC
>once|15|TRBD2|TRBV5-1|TRBJ2-3
CASSLDAGGVDTQYF
TGCGCCAGCAGCTTAGACGCGGGAGGTGTAGATACGCAGTATTTT
>.|16|.|TRBV9|TRBJ2-3
CASSARGGVVGDTQYF
TGTGCCAGCAGCGCGCGGGGAGGTGTTGTGGGAGATACGCAGTATTTT
>once|15|.|TRBV28|TRBJ2-7
CASSLGGGTWIEQYF
TGTGCCAGCAGTTTAGGCGGCGGCACTTGGATCGAGCAGTACTTC
>few|15|TRBD2|TRBV15|TRBJ2-7
CATSRGVTSPYEQYF
TGTGCCACCAGCAGAGGTGTGACTAGCCCCTACGAGCAGTACTTC
>once|17|.|TRBV14|TRBJ2-3
CASSPRERWTRTDTQYF
TGTGCCAGCAGCCCAAGGGAGAGATGGACTCGTACAGATACGCAGTATTTT
>few|14|.|TRBV28|TRBJ2-3
CASSEGGSTDTQYF
TGTGCCAGCAGTGAGGGGGGGTCCACAGATACGCAGTATTTT